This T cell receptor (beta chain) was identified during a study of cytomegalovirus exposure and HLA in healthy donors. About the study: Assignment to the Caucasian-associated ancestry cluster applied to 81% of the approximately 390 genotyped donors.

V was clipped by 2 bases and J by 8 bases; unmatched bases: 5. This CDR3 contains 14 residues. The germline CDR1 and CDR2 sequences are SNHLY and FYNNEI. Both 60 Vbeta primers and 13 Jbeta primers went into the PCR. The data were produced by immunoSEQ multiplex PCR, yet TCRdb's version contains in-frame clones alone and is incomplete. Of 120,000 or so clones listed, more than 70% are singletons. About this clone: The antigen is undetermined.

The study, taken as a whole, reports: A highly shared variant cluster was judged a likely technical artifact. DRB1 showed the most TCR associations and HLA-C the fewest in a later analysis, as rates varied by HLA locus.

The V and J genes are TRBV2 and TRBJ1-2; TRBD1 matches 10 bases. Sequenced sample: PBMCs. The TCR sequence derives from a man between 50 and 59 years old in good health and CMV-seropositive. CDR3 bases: TGTGCCAGCAGTGAAAGGACAGGGGGTCAAGGCTACACCTTC. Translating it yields CASSERTGGQGYTF.